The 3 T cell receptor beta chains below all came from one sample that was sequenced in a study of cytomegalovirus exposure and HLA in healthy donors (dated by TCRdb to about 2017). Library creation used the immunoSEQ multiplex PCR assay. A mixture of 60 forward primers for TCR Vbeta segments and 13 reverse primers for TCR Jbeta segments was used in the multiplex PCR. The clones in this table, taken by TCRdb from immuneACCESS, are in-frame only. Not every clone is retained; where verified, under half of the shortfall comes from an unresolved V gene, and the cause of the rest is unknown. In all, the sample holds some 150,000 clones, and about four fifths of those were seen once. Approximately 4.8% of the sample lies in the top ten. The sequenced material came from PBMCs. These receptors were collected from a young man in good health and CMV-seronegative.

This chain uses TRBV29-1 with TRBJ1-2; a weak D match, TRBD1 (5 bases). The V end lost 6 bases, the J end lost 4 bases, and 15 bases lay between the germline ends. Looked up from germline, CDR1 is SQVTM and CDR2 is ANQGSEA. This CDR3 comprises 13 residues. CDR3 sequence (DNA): TGCAGCGTGCGGGGCCAGGGTGGCTATGGCTACACCTTC. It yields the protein CSVRGQGGYGYTF.

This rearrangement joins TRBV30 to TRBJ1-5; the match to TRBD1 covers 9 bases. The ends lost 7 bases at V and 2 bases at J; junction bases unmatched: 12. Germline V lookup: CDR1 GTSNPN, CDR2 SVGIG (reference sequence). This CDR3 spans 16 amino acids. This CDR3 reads CAFQKGDRARNQPQHF. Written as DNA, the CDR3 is TGTGCCTTCCAGAAGGGGGACAGGGCCCGCAATCAGCCCCAGCATTTT.

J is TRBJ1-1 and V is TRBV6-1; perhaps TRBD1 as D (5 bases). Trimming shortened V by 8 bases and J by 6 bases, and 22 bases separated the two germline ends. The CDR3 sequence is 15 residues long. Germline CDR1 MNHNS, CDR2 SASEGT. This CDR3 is CASSRGGPTGAEAFF. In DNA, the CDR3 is TGTGCCAGCTCCCGGGGAGGTCCAACAGGAGCTGAAGCTTTCTTT.